This T cell receptor beta chain stems from a study of CD8+ T cells in alopecia areata (dated by TCRdb to 2016 to 2019). A note on the overall study: Treated patients were enrolled in an open-label pilot trial of oral tofacitinib, 5 to 10 mg twice daily, for moderate-to-severe alopecia areata. Patients stayed on tofacitinib for 6 to 18 months and then had 6 months of follow-up off drug so that delayed response and recurrence could be assessed. To study T cell clonal expansion in alopecia areata, the researchers applied high-throughput TCRbeta sequencing to both the C3H/HeJ mouse model and human patients. Scalp tissue and sorted CD4+ and CD8+ peripheral blood T cells from patchy and totalis/universalis alopecia areata patients and from healthy controls were covered by human TCRbeta sequencing. Tofacitinib-treated patients had biopsies at baseline and at 4 and 24 weeks of treatment, with a later scalp biopsy in several patients. Clonality in the scalp was compared among normal scalp (n=4), patchy alopecia areata scalp (n=8), and alopecia totalis/universalis scalp (n=8). RNA was extracted with the PAXgene miRNA kit for fixed scalp, the miRNeasy kit for PBMCs, and the RNeasy kit for mouse skin. TCRbeta CDR3 regions were amplified by immunoSEQ multiplex PCR using 35 Vbeta forward and 13 Jbeta reverse primers.

Here is what the overall study found, with its caveats: Compared with mice, TCR sequences shared between patients were less clear, possibly partly because of HLA diversity across the patient population. Compared with normal scalp, lesional scalp had higher clonality and more expanded CD8+ clones, particularly in alopecia totalis/universalis, a pattern that suggests antigenic drive. Unlike mouse skin, where gammadelta T cells dominate, normal human skin contains resident alphabeta T cells that get sequenced too, which complicates analysis of the scalp TCR repertoire.

To prepare the library, the immunoSEQ multiplex PCR assay was applied. For TCR sequencing, RNA was extracted from every sample and reverse transcribed into cDNA to serve as template. SuperScript III was used to make first-strand cDNA, primed with a 2:1 mix of oligo-dT and random hexamers. A synthetic immune receptor repertoire was used to assess amplification bias, and residual bias was removed computationally. Concerning the study's data processing: Raw reads were preprocessed to remove errors, and CDR3 was defined according to IMGT conventions as the region from the conserved cysteine to phenylalanine. Clonality was computed as 1 minus the Shannon entropy, with the entropy normalized by log2 of the number of productive unique TCRs. CD4 or CD8 identity of scalp clones was inferred by cross-referencing scalp TCRbeta sequences with sorted blood CD4 and CD8 repertoires. Entries here come from immuneACCESS through TCRdb and include only in-frame sequences with V and J called. Some clones fail to appear in such tables; in the studies checked, an unresolved V gene covers under half of the shortfall, and the cause of the remainder is unknown. That table is the source of V, J and clone size, and D and trimming were worked out from the DNA. The sample table lists about 200,000 clones, 57% of them with a count of one. The ten largest clones represent around 0.44% of the sample.

In light of the paper, this sample's time point label describes: baseline before oral tofacitinib. Peripheral blood and lesional scalp punch biopsies were obtained from patients with alopecia areata. PBMCs were isolated by density centrifugation and stained for CD3, CD4 and CD8, and CD4+ and CD8+ T cells were sorted on a FACSAria. About this clone: Its specific antigen is unknown. No base-level quality is on record; no much larger clone is a single base apart.

The germline V gene (reference sequence) yields GTSNPN for CDR1 and SVGIG for CDR2. The CDR3 runs 19 amino acids, cysteine and phenylalanine included. The DNA shown is the 57-base CDR3, in frame from base 1. Relative to germline, V is missing 3 bases and J is missing 0 bases, with 15 bases of the junction outside any gene match. The sample in question was CD4+ T cells sorted from blood, obtained at week 0. The receptor was isolated from a human donor with alopecia areata. This chain is built from TRBV30 and TRBJ2-7; 12 nucleotides in the junction match TRBD2. The CDR3 is CAWSKAASGGADFSYEQYF. The DNA is TGTGCCTGGAGCAAGGCGGCTAGCGGGGGGGCCGACTTCTCCTACGAGCAGTACTTC.